Listed below are T cell receptor beta chains from one sample, sequenced in a study of human T cells and chemical hapten exposure. TCRdb re-derived calls from the RACE reads in MiXCR, one entry per CDR3 protein. The table records fewer than 500,000 distinct CDR3 sequences, about 4.8% of them present only once. The material sequenced was whole blood, taken in connection with sensitization to the hapten diphenylcyclopropenone (DPC). The receptors shown here come from a woman in her forties or fifties with alopecia areata. Some clones in this sample may be carry-over from other donors' samples. The CDR3 runs from the conserved cysteine through the conserved F or W. Fields, in order: D gene, V gene, J gene, clone size, CDR3 protein, CDR3 DNA. A D gene is named only where the DNA matches it firmly. Rows give clone size only sometimes, using once, few, many, or a class for an expanded clone.

>TRBD2|TRBV24-1|TRBJ2-1|few
CATSDFGLAGGRTYNEQFF
TGTGCCACCAGTGATTTTGGACTAGCGGGAGGGAGAACCTACAATGAGCAGTTCTTC
>NA|TRBV29-1|TRBJ1-1|many
CSVESVFEAFF
TGCAGCGTTGAATCGGTGTTTGAAGCTTTCTTT
>NA|TRBV20-1|TRBJ2-5|few
CSVARLGQRGQYF
TGCAGTGTCGCGCGACTAGGCCAAAGGGGCCAGTACTTC
>NA|TRBV14|TRBJ1-3|many
CASSLDNPGNTIYF
TGTGCCAGCAGCCTCGACAATCCAGGAAACACCATATATTTT
>TRBD1|TRBV28|TRBJ2-7|many
CASNRGSSYEQYF
TGTGCCAGCAACAGGGGGAGCTCCTACGAGCAGTACTTC
>NA|TRBV6-6|TRBJ2-2|many
CASSPQWAGELFF
TGTGCCAGCAGCCCTCAGTGGGCCGGGGAGCTGTTTTTT
>TRBD2|TRBV6-2/TRBV6-3|TRBJ2-1|many
CASRAFERETYEQFF
TGTGCCAGCAGGGCCTTTGAGCGGGAGACCTATGAGCAGTTCTTC
>NA|TRBV3-1|TRBJ2-1|few
CASSQEEGPYNEQFF
TGTGCCAGCAGCCAAGAGGAGGGTCCCTACAATGAGCAGTTCTTC
>TRBD2|TRBV7-8|TRBJ2-7|many
CASSLGTSGTLYEQYF
TGTGCCAGCAGCCTGGGGACTAGCGGGACCCTTTACGAGCAGTACTTC
>NA|TRBV3-1|TRBJ1-6|many
CASNQGGTNSPLHF
TGTGCCAGCAACCAAGGGGGGACTAATTCACCCCTCCACTTT
>NA|TRBV14|TRBJ2-7|once
CASSRAVSYEQYF
TGTGCCAGCAGCCGAGCGGTCTCCTACGAGCAGTACTTC
>TRBD1|TRBV12-3/TRBV12-4|TRBJ2-1|NA
CAIRRTGTNEQFF
TGTGCCATAAGGCGGACAGGCACCAATGAGCAGTTCTTC
>NA|TRBV2|TRBJ1-1|NA
CASSVYRESEAFF
TGTGCCAGCAGTGTGTACAGGGAAAGTGAAGCTTTCTTT
>NA|TRBV9|TRBJ1-3|many
CASSPQGSSGNTIYF
TGTGCCAGCAGCCCCCAGGGGAGCTCTGGAAACACCATATATTTT
>NA|TRBV7-2|TRBJ1-2|few
CASSPSRGVGYGYTF
TGTGCCAGCAGCCCGAGCAGGGGAGTTGGCTATGGCTACACCTTC
>NA|TRBV10-3|TRBJ1-2|few
CAISEPYGEGSYGYTF
TGTGCCATCAGTGAGCCGTACGGGGAGGGGAGCTATGGCTACACCTTC
>TRBD1|TRBV20-1|TRBJ2-7|NA
CSAPPLTGANEQYF
TGCAGTGCCCCACCCTTGACAGGGGCCAACGAGCAGTACTTC
>NA|TRBV10-3|TRBJ1-2|many
CAARVANYGYTF
TGTGCCGCCCGGGTCGCTAACTATGGCTACACCTTC
>NA|TRBV5-1|TRBJ2-1|many
CASSWGSPQGFSYNEQFF
TGCGCCAGCAGCTGGGGATCCCCGCAGGGGTTCTCCTACAATGAGCAGTTCTTC
>TRBD1|TRBV3-1|TRBJ2-2|many
CASSHLDRVGSGELFF
TGTGCCAGCAGCCATCTCGACAGGGTAGGCTCCGGGGAGCTGTTTTTT
>NA|TRBV7-9|TRBJ1-5|few
CASSNGETSNQPQHF
TGTGCCAGCAGCAATGGGGAGACTAGCAATCAGCCCCAGCATTTT
>NA|TRBV4-3|TRBJ2-3|NA
CASSQMGPDTQYF
TGCGCCAGCAGCCAAATGGGGCCAGATACGCAGTATTTT
>NA|TRBV6-5|TRBJ1-6|many
CASSYTRGRTSPLHF
TGTGCCAGCAGTTACACCAGGGGTCGAACTTCACCCCTCCACTTT
>NA|TRBV7-9|TRBJ2-3|few
CASSLITGSSTDTQYF
TGTGCCAGCAGCTTAATTACAGGGAGTTCCACAGATACGCAGTATTTT
>TRBD2|TRBV6-6|TRBJ2-7|NA
CASSYPGLAGEASYF
TGTGCCAGCAGTTACCCCGGACTAGCGGGTGAGGCTTCCTACTTC
>NA|TRBV27|TRBJ2-3|many
CASSFTGDTQYF
TGTGCCAGCAGCTTTACCGGAGATACGCAGTATTTT
>TRBD2|TRBV10-3|TRBJ2-3|many
CAISGRGGSSTDTQYF
TGTGCCATCAGTGGCCGCGGGGGGTCTAGCACAGATACGCAGTATTTT
>TRBD2|TRBV28|TRBJ2-7|few
CASSWLAGAYEQYF
TGTGCCAGCAGTTGGCTAGCGGGAGCCTACGAGCAGTACTTC
>NA|TRBV20-1|TRBJ1-5|many
CSARDTGSNQPQHF
TGCAGTGCTAGAGATACGGGCAGCAATCAGCCCCAGCATTTT
>NA|TRBV9|TRBJ2-1|few
CASSADLRGQFF
TGTGCCAGCAGCGCCGATCTCAGGGGGCAGTTCTTC
>TRBD2|TRBV27|TRBJ2-7|NA
CASRTQAGAKEQYF
TGTGCCAGCAGAACTCAAGCGGGAGCTAAGGAGCAGTACTTC
>NA|TRBV23-1|TRBJ1-5|NA
CASSQCRQEAYSNQPQHF
TGCGCCAGCAGTCAATGCCGACAGGAGGCTTATAGCAATCAGCCCCAGCATTTT
>NA|TRBV7-2|TRBJ1-5|many
CASSLNSNQPQHF
TGTGCCAGCAGCTTAAATAGCAATCAGCCCCAGCATTTT
>NA|TRBV20-1|TRBJ1-2|NA
CSANPRGDTNYGYTF
TGCAGTGCTAACCCCCGAGGGGACACTAACTATGGCTACACCTTC
>TRBD1|TRBV7-9|TRBJ1-5|many
CASSFPDRDNQPQHF
TGTGCCAGCAGCTTCCCGGACAGGGATAATCAGCCCCAGCATTTT
>TRBD1|TRBV6-2/TRBV6-3|TRBJ1-4|many
CASSYPRQGEEKLFF
TGTGCCAGCAGTTACCCTAGACAGGGTGAAGAAAAACTGTTTTTT
>NA|TRBV25-1|TRBJ1-1|NA
CASIRGGNEAFF
TGTGCCAGCATCCGTGGAGGGAATGAAGCTTTCTTT